Listed below are T cell receptor beta chains from one sample, sequenced in a study of blood T cell repertoires in COVID-19. Clones were sequenced by immunoSEQ multiplex PCR, and TCRdb holds only the in-frame ones, with some missing. The sample yields 150,000 to 200,000 clones, roughly 82% seen once. The sample was PBMCs or T cells enriched from blood (not recorded which). The receptors shown here come from a man aged 45-65 years who had recovered from COVID-19. Each CDR3 is given with its conserved first and last residue. Clone size is not always given. Where it is, it says once, few, many or a class for expanded clones.

v_gene | abundance | len | CDR3aa
TRBV24-1 | - | 16 | CATSDPSSGSTYEQYF
TRBV5-6 | - | 16 | CASSWDLAGGLETQYF
TRBV14 | - | 15 | CASSFRQGVPYEQYF
TRBV6-5 | - | 13 | CASWTVWGNTIYF
TRBV3-1/TRBV3-2 | - | 14 | CASSQDSREETQYF
TRBV5-4 | - | 16 | CASSPDAGARANVLTF
TRBV4-1 | - | 14 | CASSPATGGWGYTF
TRBV19 | - | 14 | CASSPTGLRNTIYF
TRBV4-1 | - | 17 | CASSQDPGGTITYEQYF
TRBV27 | - | 16 | CASSTGGGLSNQPQHF
TRBV20-1 | - | 14 | CSASRAGAGDTQYF
TRBV7-3 | few | 17 | CASSLTPLPTANYGYTF
TRBV5-1 | - | 16 | CASSLEPGLAADTQYF
TRBV5-6 | - | 14 | CASSPTGESYEQYF
TRBV5-1 | few | 14 | CASSLETANSPLHF
TRBV5-4 | - | 17 | CASSPGTSGGAVETQYF
TRBV29-1 | - | 13 | CSVGRGMNTEAFF
TRBV28 | few | 13 | CASSLGPATEAFF
TRBV5-1 | - | 17 | CASSPRTGRTFSTEAFF
TRBV7-3 | - | 15 | CASSLRQGALETQYF
TRBV24-1 | - | 13 | CATSDSGGNEQFF
TRBV27 | - | 14 | CASSLLDRGGEQYF
TRBV3-1/TRBV3-2 | - | 14 | CASTRRTGLTEAFF
TRBV19 | - | 15 | CASSGGQGQWDEQYF
TRBV27 | few | 15 | CASSFGRGPVETQYF
TRBV6-1 | - | 17 | CASSVRRLAGQTDTQYF
TRBV5-1 | - | 15 | CASSLGPATKSEAFF
TRBV12-3/TRBV12-4 | - | 13 | CASSLYGYSPLHF
TRBV30 | - | 13 | CALSSGQVGELFF
TRBV29-1 | - | 13 | CSVAAGGSYEQYF
TRBV24-1 | - | 13 | CATSGGSYNEQFF
TRBV7-2 | - | 13 | CASSQRQGYEQYF
TRBV28 | - | 12 | CASRSGRGELFF
TRBV2 | - | 15 | CASSVPGIRNTEAFF
TRBV11-1 | once | 14 | CASSPRRVDNEQFF
TRBV6-5 | - | 13 | CASSSGTGVGYTF
TRBV9 | - | 16 | CASTRLLRTGDYGYTF
TRBV6-5 | - | 13 | CASSRQGGNEQFF
TRBV7-6 | - | 16 | CASSLLAGAGTDTQYF
TRBV9 | few | 16 | CASSVAAGGRQDTQYF
TRBV11-2 | many | 14 | CASSVDRGWETQYF
TRBV19 | few | 15 | CASSAPRQAPYEQYF
TRBV4-2 | - | 14 | CASSQDQFSYEQYF
TRBV2 | - | 13 | CASSLGQFTEAFF
TRBV28 | - | 17 | CASSSPFGRGAPDTQYF
TRBV27 | - | 15 | CASSLLAGRGDTQYF
TRBV15 | - | 16 | CATSRAVTVSTDTQYF
TRBV5-1 | - | 14 | CASSPSSSRHEQFF
TRBV11-2 | few | 10 | CASGLYEQFF
TRBV28 | - | 14 | CASSSGYGEEKLFF
TRBV5-1 | - | 16 | CASSLGRLADYNEQFF